The rows below give T cell receptor beta chains drawn from one sample of a study of PD-L1 blockade in urothelial cancer. Sequencing used immunoSEQ multiplex PCR; TCRdb keeps in-frame clones, though not all of them. The repertoire has some 56,000 clones, about four fifths of them found once; the top ten carry approximately 1.4%. This sample comprised PBMCs, obtained around atezolizumab (anti-PD-L1) treatment. These receptors originate from a man aged 45-60 years with urothelial cancer. Each CDR3 is given with its conserved first and last residue. A D gene is named only where the DNA matches it firmly. Rows give clone size only sometimes, using once, few, many, or a class for an expanded clone.

clone size | J gene | D gene | V gene | CDR3 DNA | CDR3 protein
. | TRBJ2-4 | . | TRBV7-2 | TGTGCCAGCAGCCCTCCGGGGGAAAGGAACATTCAGTACTTC | CASSPPGERNIQYF
. | TRBJ2-3 | TRBD1 | TRBV4-3 | TGCGCCAGCAGCCAAACATATGCCGGGACAGCCAGCACAGATACGCAGTATTTT | CASSQTYAGTASTDTQYF
. | TRBJ2-7 | . | TRBV18 | TGTGCCAGCTCACCACCGGGCAGCCTTTCCATGTACGAGCAGTACTTC | CASSPPGSLSMYEQYF
. | TRBJ2-1 | . | TRBV7-3 | TGTGCCAGCAGACAGGACTATCCGGGGGAGCAGTTCTTC | CASRQDYPGEQFF
once | TRBJ1-3 | . | TRBV5-5 | TGTGCCAGCAGCGTAACTCCTGCAACGTCTGGAAACACCATATATTTT | CASSVTPATSGNTIYF
few | TRBJ2-1 | TRBD1 | TRBV11-2 | TGTGCCAGCAGCGACCCGGGACAGAGCTCCTACAATGAGCAGTTCTTC | CASSDPGQSSYNEQFF
. | TRBJ2-5 | TRBD1 | TRBV18 | TGTGCCAGCTCACCGACAGGGGTAGAGACCCAGTACTTC | CASSPTGVETQYF
. | TRBJ1-1 | . | TRBV7-8 | TGTGCCAGCAGCTCACTTGGTCAGGCCTTAATGAACACTGAAGCTTTCTTT | CASSSLGQALMNTEAFF
. | TRBJ1-2 | . | TRBV30 | TGTGCCTGGAGCAACAGGATTAACTATGGCTACACCTTC | CAWSNRINYGYTF
. | TRBJ2-5 | . | TRBV27 | TGTGCCAGCAGTCAGGGACTGCCGCAAGAGACCCAGTACTTC | CASSQGLPQETQYF
. | TRBJ2-1 | TRBD2 | TRBV9 | TGTGCCAGCAGCGTAGGGGGCGGGAGACTCTACAATGAGCAGTTCTTC | CASSVGGGRLYNEQFF
once | TRBJ2-7 | TRBD1 | TRBV7-8 | TGTGCCAGCAGCCCCTTTTCTTTAGGGGGCACAACCTACGAGCAGTACTTC | CASSPFSLGGTTYEQYF
few | TRBJ1-2 | . | TRBV11-2 | TGTGCCAGCAGCTTAGGAGCAGACTCCGGTGGCTACACCTTC | CASSLGADSGGYTF
once | TRBJ2-1 | . | TRBV2 | TGTGCCAGCAGTGAAGATTTAGCGTTGGTAGGCCATGAGCAGTTCTTC | CASSEDLALVGHEQFF
. | TRBJ2-7 | . | TRBV6-1 | TGTGCCAGCAGGGCTCCGGGACACGTTTCGAACGAGCAGTACTTC | CASRAPGHVSNEQYF
. | TRBJ2-7 | TRBD2 | TRBV5-1 | TGCGCCAGCAGTCGACTAGCGGGGGGCCCCTACGAGCAGTACTTC | CASSRLAGGPYEQYF
medium-sized | TRBJ2-7 | . | TRBV7-3 | TGTGCCAGCAGCTTAACACCAAGCCCCTACGAGCAGTACTTC | CASSLTPSPYEQYF
. | TRBJ1-1 | . | TRBV30 | TGTGCCTGGAGCCATCAACAGGGTAGAAGGGGAATGAACACTGAAGCTTTCTTT | CAWSHQQGRRGMNTEAFF
. | TRBJ2-7 | TRBD2 | TRBV6-6 | TGTGCCAGCATCACTACGGGACTAGCGGGATTTCAGCAGTACTTC | CASITTGLAGFQQYF
. | TRBJ1-6 | . | TRBV5-6 | TGTGCCAGCAGCTTGTCCATGGATGACAGGCATAATTCACCCCTCCACTTT | CASSLSMDDRHNSPLHF
. | TRBJ2-1 | . | TRBV5-4 | TGTGCCAGCAGCTTGGGACTCCTCATAGAGCAGTTCTTC | CASSLGLLIEQFF
. | TRBJ2-2 | TRBD2 | TRBV14 | TGTGCCAGCAGCCAAGCTCGGGGGGCGAACACCGGGGAGCTGTTTTTT | CASSQARGANTGELFF
. | TRBJ1-4 | . | TRBV7-3 | TGTGCCAGTCCGCCCCGGGGGTGGGTTAATGAAAAACTGTTTTTT | CASPPRGWVNEKLFF
. | TRBJ2-7 | TRBD1 | TRBV4-2 | TGTGCCAGCGGAGGACAGGGTCAAATCAACGAGCAGTACTTC | CASGGQGQINEQYF
. | TRBJ2-4 | . | TRBV14 | TGTGCCAGCAGCAAGAACGGAGTAGCCAAAAACATTCAGTACTTC | CASSKNGVAKNIQYF